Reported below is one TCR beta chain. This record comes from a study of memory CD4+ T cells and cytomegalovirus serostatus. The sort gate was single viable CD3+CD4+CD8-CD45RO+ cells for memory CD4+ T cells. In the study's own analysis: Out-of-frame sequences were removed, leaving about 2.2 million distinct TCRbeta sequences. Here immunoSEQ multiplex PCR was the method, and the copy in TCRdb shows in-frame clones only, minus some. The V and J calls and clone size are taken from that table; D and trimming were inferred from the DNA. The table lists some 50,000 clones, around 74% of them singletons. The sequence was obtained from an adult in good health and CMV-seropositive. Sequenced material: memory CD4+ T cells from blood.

DNA of the CDR3: TGTGCCAGCAGCTCCCAGGGACAGGCCGAAGAGACCCAGTACTTC. It is translated as CASSSQGQAEETQYF. This chain connects TRBV7-2 to TRBJ2-5; 8 nucleotides agree with TRBD1. V trimming: 4 bases; J trimming: 3 bases; junction bases outside the gene matches: 7. Germline assignment: CDR1 SGHTA and CDR2 FQGNSA. There are 15 residues in the CDR3.